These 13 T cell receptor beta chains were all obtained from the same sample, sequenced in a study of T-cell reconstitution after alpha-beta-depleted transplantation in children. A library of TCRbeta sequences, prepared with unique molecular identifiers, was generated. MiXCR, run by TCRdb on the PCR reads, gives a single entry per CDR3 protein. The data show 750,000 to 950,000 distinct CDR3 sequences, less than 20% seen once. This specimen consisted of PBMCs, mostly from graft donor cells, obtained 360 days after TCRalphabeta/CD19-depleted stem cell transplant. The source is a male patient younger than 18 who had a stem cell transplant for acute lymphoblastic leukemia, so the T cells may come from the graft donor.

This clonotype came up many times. CDR3: CASSLESRGRNEQYF. The CDR3 DNA reads TGCGCCAGCAGCTTGGAAAGCAGGGGGCGAAACGAGCAGTACTTC. This chain uses TRBV5-1 with TRBJ2-7; TRBD1 aligns across 8 bases. With 0 bases clipped from V and 5 bases from J, the junction kept 7 bases outside the gene matches. This CDR3 comprises 15 residues. The germline gives CDR1 SGHRS, CDR2 YFSETQ.

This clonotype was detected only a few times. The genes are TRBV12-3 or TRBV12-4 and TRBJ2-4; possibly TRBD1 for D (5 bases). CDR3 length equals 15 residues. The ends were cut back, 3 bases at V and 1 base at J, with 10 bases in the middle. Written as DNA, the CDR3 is TGTGCCAGCAGTTTCAGGGTTCTCGCCAAAAACATTCAGTACTTC. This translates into CASSFRVLAKNIQYF.

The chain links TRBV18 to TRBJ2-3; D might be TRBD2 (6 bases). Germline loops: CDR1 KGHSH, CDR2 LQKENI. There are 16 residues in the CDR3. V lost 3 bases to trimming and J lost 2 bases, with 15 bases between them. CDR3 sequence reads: CASSPRGGGPTDTQYF. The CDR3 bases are TGTGCCAGCTCACCTCGGGGCGGAGGGCCCACAGATACGCAGTATTTT.

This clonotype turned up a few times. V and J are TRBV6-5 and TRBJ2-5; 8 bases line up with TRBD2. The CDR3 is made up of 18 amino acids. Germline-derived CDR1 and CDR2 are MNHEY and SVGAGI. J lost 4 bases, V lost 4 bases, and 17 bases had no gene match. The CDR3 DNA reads TGTGCCAGCAGTTCCTATCTTCCCACAGCGGGAGCGGGAGAGACCCAGTACTTC. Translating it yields CASSSYLPTAGAGETQYF.

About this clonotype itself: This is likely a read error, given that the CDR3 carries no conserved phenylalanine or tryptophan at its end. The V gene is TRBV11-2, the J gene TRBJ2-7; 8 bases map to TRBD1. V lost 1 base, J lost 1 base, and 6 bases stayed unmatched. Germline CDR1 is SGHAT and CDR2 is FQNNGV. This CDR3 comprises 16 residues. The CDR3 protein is CASSLVRGDRSYEQYL. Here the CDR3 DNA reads TGTGCCAGCAGCTTAGTCAGGGGGGACAGGTCCTACGAGCAGTACCTC.

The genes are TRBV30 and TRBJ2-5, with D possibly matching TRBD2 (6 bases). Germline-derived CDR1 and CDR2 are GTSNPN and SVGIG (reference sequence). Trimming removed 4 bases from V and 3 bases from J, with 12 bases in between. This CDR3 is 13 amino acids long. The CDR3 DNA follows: TGTGCCTGGAAGGGTTCGGGAGAAGAGACCCAGTACTTC. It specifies CAWKGSGEETQYF.

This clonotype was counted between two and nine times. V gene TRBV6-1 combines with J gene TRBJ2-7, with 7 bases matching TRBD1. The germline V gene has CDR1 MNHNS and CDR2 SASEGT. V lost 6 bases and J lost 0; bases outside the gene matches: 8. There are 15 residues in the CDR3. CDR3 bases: TGTGCCAGCAGCCTCCATGGGGACAGCTCCTACGAGCAGTACTTC. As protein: CASSLHGDSSYEQYF.

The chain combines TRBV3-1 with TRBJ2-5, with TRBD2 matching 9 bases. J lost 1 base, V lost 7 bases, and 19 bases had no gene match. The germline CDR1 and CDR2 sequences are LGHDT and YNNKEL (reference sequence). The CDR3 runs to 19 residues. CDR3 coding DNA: TGTGCCAGCACCAAAGAGGCGGGTTGGGAGCGGGAGGCCCAAGAGACCCAGTACTTC. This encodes CASTKEAGWEREAQETQYF.

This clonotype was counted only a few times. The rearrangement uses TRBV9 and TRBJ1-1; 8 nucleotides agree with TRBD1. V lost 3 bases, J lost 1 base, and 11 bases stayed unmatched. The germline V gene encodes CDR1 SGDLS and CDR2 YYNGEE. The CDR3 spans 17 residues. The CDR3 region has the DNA TGTGCCAGCAGCGAGTCAGGGGGCTTGAGGGGGAACACTGAAGCTTTCTTT. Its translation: CASSESGGLRGNTEAFF. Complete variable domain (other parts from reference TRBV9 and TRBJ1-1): DSGVTQTPKHLITATGQRVTLRCSPRSGDLSVYWYQQSLDQGLQFLIQYYNGEERAKGNILERFSAQQFPDLHSELNLSSLELGDSALYFCASSESGGLRGNTEAFFGQGTRLTVV.

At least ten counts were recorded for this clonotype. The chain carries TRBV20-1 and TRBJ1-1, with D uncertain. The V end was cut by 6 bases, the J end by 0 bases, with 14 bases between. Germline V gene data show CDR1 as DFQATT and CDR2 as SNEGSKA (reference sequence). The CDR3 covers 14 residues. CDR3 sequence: CSAAKRLMNTEAFF. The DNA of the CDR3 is TGCAGTGCGGCTAAGCGGTTGATGAACACTGAAGCTTTCTTT.

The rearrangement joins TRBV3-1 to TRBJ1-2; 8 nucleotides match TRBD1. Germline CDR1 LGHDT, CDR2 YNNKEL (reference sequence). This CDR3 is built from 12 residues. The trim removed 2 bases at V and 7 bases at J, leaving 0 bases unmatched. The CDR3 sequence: CASSQTGGGYTF. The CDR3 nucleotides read TGTGCCAGCAGCCAAACAGGGGGTGGCTACACCTTC.

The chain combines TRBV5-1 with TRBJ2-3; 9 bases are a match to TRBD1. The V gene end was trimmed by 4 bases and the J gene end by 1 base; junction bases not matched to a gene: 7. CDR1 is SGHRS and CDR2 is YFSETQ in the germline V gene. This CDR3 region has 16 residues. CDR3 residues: CASSQHRDRGTDTQYF. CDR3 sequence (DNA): TGCGCCAGCAGCCAACACCGGGACAGGGGCACAGATACGCAGTATTTT.

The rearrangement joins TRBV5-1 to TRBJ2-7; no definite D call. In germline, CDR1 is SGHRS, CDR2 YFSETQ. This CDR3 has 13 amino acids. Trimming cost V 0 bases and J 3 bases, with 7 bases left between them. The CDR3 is CASSLAFHYEQYF. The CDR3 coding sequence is TGCGCCAGCAGCTTGGCCTTTCACTACGAGCAGTACTTC.